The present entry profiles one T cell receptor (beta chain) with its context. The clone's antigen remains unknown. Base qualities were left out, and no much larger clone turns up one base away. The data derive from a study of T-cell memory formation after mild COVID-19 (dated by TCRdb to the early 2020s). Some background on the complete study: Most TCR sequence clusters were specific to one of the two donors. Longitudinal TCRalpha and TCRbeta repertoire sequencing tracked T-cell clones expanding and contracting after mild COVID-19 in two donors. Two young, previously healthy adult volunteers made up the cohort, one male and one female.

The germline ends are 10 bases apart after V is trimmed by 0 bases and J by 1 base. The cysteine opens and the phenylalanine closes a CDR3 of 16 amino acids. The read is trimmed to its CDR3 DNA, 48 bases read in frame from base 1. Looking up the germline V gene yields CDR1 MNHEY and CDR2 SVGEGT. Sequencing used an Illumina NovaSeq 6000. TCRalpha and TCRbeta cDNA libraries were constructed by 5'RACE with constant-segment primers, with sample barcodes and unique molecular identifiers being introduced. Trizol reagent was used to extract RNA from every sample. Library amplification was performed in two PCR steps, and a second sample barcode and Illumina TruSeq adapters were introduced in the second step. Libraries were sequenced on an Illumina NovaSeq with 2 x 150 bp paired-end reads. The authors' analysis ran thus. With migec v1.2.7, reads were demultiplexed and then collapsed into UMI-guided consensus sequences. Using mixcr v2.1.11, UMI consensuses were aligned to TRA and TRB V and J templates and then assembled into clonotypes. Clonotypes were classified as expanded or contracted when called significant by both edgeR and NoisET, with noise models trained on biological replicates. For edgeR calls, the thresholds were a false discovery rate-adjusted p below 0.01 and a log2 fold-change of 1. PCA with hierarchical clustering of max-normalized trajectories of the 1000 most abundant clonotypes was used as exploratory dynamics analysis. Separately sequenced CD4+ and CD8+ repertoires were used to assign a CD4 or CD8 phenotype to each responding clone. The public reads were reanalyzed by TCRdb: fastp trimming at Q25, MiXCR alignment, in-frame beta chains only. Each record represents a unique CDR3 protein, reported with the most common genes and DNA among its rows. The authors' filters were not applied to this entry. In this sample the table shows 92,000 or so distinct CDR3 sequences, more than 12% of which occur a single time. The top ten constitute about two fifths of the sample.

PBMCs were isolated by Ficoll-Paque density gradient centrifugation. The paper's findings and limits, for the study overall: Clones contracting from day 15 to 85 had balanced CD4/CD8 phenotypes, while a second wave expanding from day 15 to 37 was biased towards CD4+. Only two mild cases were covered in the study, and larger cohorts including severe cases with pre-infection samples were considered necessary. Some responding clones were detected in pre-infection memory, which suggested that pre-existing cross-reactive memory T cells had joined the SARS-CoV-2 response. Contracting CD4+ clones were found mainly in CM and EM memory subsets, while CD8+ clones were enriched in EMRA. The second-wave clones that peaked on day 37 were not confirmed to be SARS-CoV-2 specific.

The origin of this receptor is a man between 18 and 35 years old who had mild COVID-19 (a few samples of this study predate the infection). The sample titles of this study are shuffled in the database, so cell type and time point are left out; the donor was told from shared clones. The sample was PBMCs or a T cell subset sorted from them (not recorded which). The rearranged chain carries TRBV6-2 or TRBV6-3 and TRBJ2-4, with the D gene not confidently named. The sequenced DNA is TGTGCCAGCAGTTACTCAGGGCTTTCGGCCAAAAACATTCAGTACTTC. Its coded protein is CASSYSGLSAKNIQYF.